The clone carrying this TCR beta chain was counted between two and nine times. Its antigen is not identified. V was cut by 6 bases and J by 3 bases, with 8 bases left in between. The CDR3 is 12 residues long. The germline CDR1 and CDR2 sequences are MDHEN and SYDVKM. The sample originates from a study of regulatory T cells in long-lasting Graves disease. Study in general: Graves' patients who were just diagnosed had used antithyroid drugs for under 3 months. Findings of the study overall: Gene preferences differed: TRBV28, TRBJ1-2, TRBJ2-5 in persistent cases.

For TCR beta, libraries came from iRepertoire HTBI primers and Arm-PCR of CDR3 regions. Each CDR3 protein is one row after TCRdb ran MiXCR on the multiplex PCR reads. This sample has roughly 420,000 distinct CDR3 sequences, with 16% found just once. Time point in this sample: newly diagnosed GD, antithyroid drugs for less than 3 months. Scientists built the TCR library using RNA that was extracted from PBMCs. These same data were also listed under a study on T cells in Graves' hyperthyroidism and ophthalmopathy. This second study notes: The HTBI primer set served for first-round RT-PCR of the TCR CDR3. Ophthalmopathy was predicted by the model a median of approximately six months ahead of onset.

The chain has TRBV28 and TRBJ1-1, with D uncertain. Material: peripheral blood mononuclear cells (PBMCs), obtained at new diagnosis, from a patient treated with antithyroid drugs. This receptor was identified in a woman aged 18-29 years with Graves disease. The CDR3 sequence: CASSLDYTEAFF. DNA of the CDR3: TGTGCCAGCAGCTTGGACTACACTGAAGCTTTCTTT.